A single sample gave rise to the 13 T cell receptor beta chains below, sequenced in a study of T cells after yellow fever vaccination. TCRdb re-called the 5' RACE reads with MiXCR, one entry per CDR3 protein. Of under 700,000 distinct CDR3 sequences listed, about a sixth are singletons. Sequencing used PBMCs, obtained 5 days after the first yellow fever vaccination. The receptors originated from a man younger than 30 who received the YFV17D yellow fever vaccine.

Ten or more counts support this clonotype. The rearrangement links TRBV21-1 to TRBJ2-3; whether TRBD1, the table's D call, matches the DNA was not checked. TRBV21-1 is an annotated pseudogene. The CDR3 loop spans 11 amino acids. CDR3 bases: TGTGCCAGCACCCCCGGCAGGGTTCCGTATTTT. It encodes CASTPGRVPYF.

This clonotype was found many times. The chain recombines TRBV12-3 or TRBV12-4 with TRBJ2-2; D uncertain. This CDR3 contains 13 residues. With 8 bases removed from V and 1 base from J, the gap between germline ends came to 8 bases. The CDR3 spells CASGTVNTGELFF. CDR3 sequence (DNA): TGTGCCAGCGGAACAGTGAACACCGGGGAGCTGTTTTTT.

The chain couples TRBV10-3 to TRBJ2-7; 7 bases are shared with TRBD1. Looked up from germline, CDR1 is ENHRY and CDR2 is SYGVKD. With V trimmed by 3 bases and J by 0 bases, 5 bases remained unmatched. The CDR3 length is 15 residues. The CDR3 spells CAISDPRDSSYEQYV. In DNA, the CDR3 is TGTGCCATCAGTGACCCCCGGGACAGCTCCTACGAGCAGTACGTC.

CDR3 coding DNA: TGTGCCAGCCGAAACCATCTTAGCGGAGATACGCAGTATTTT. Its protein product is CASRNHLSGDTQYF. The chain links TRBV6-1 to TRBJ2-3; perhaps TRBD2 as D (6 bases). Germline loops: CDR1 MNHNS, CDR2 SASEGT. The CDR3 length is 14 residues. The V and J ends lost 8 bases and 5 bases respectively, with 17 bases between them.

This clonotype was detected a few times. One junction end does not reproduce the germline sequence, and a read error may be involved. This chain links TRBV27 with TRBJ2-2; D gene ambiguous. The CDR3 extends over 10 amino acids. The germline gives CDR1 MNHEY, CDR2 SMNVEV (reference sequence). The CDR3 nucleotides read TGTGCCAGCAAGGTAGCTGAGAAGGTTTTT. Translation: CASKVAEKVF.

This clonotype showed up just a few times. CDR3 amino acids: CASSYTITGPGELFF. CDR3 coding DNA: TGTGCCAGCAGTTATACCATAACAGGGCCCGGGGAGCTGTTTTTT. The chain uses TRBV6-2 or TRBV6-3 and TRBJ2-2, with D possibly TRBD1 on 6 matching bases. Germline CDR1 MNHEY, CDR2 SVGEGT. CDR3 length equals 15 residues. Trimming shortened V by 3 bases and J by 6 bases, and 14 bases separated the two germline ends.

This clonotype turned up a few times. V and J are TRBV4-1 and TRBJ2-7; 8 bases are shared with TRBD1. CDR3 length: 14 amino acids. V gave up 4 bases and J gave up 6 bases; unmatched junction bases: 8. CDR1 is MGHRA and CDR2 is YSYEKL in the germline V gene. CDR3 nucleotide sequence: TGCGCCAGCAGCCCCCGGACAGGGAAGACCGAGCAGTACGTC. Translated: CASSPRTGKTEQYV.

This clonotype was seen a handful of times. The chain links TRBV7-9 to TRBJ2-7; possible D gene TRBD1, 6 bases. The CDR3 spans 14 residues. The germline V gene encodes CDR1 SEHNR and CDR2 FQNEAQ (reference sequence). CDR3 sequence reads: CASSLAGGNYERYV. The CDR3 DNA reads TGTGCCAGCAGCTTAGCAGGGGGAAACTACGAGCGGTACGTC.

This clonotype has only a few counts. V usage is TRBV4-3 and J usage is TRBJ2-1; D unclear. The CDR3 totals 14 residues. Germline CDR1 LGHNA, CDR2 YSLEER. The V gene lost 5 bases and the J gene lost 6 bases, with 14 bases spanning the gap. This CDR3 reads CASSYRLGSNEQFF. The CDR3, as DNA: TGCGCCAGCAGCTATCGCCTAGGTTCCAATGAGCAGTTCTTC.

This chain uses TRBV6-4 with TRBJ2-4; TRBD2 agrees at 11 bases. This CDR3 contains 20 residues. The germline CDR1 and CDR2 sequences are MRHNA and SNTAGT. With 6 bases clipped from V and 6 bases from J, the junction kept 22 bases outside the gene matches. CDR3 in amino acids: CASSQTRSGGAFYSPNIQYF. CDR3 coding DNA: TGTGCCAGCAGCCAAACTCGTAGCGGGGGGGCGTTTTATTCTCCAAACATTCAGTACTTC.

This clonotype has ten or more counts. The rearrangement uses TRBV11-1 and TRBJ2-3; D is ambiguous. The V end was cut by 6 bases, the J end by 0 bases, with 4 bases between. The CDR3 is 12 amino acids. Germline CDR1 SGHAT, CDR2 FQDESV (reference sequence). Here the CDR3 DNA reads TGTGCCAGCAGTCATAGCACAGATACGCAGTATTTT. This translates into CASSHSTDTQYF.

This clonotype was seen ten or more times. The J gene is TRBJ2-2, the V gene TRBV3-1; D is ambiguous. V dropped 1 base and J dropped 2 bases, with 5 bases sitting between them. From germline, CDR1 is LGHDT and CDR2 YNNKEL (reference sequence). The CDR3 contains 14 residues. The CDR3 here is CASSQVRNTGELFF. The CDR3 DNA sequence: TGTGCCAGCAGCCAAGTCAGAAACACCGGGGAGCTGTTTTTT.

This clonotype was observed a handful of times. The genes are TRBV20-1 and TRBJ1-5, with 7 bases identical to TRBD1. This CDR3 region has 13 residues. Germline V CDR1 and CDR2: DFQATT, SNEGSKA (reference sequence). The CDR3: CSAFRDRNQPQHF. The CDR3 coding sequence is TGCAGCGCTTTCCGGGACAGAAATCAGCCCCAGCATTTT.